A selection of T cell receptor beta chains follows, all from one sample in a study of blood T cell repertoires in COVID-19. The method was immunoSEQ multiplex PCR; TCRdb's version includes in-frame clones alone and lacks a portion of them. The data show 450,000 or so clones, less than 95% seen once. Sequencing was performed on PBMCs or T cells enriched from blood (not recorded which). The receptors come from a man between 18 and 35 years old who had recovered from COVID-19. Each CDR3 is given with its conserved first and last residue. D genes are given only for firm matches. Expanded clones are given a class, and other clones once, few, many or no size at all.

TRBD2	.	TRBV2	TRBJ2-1	CASRPGLVYNEQFF	TGTGCCAGCAGGCCGGGACTAGTGTACAATGAGCAGTTCTTC
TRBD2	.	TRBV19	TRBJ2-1	CASSRTSGYYNEQFF	TGTGCCAGTAGTCGGACTAGCGGGTACTACAATGAGCAGTTCTTC
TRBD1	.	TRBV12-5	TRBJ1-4	CASGSGTGDEKLFF	TGTGCTAGTGGTTCCGGGACAGGGGATGAAAAACTGTTTTTT
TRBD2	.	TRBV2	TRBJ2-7	CASTNEPGTNQTNEQYF	TGTGCCAGCACTAACGAACCCGGGACTAATCAAACGAACGAGCAGTACTTC
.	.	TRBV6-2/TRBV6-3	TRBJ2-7	CASSPSLYEQYF	TGTGCCAGCAGCCCTTCCCTCTACGAGCAGTACTTC
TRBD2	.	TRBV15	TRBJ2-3	CATSGGLAGKDTQYF	TGTGCCACCAGCGGGGGACTAGCGGGAAAAGATACGCAGTATTTT
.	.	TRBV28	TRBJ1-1	CASKGGDTEAFF	TGTGCCAGCAAGGGGGGGGACACTGAAGCTTTCTTT
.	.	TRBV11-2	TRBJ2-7	CASRGGTANVEQYF	TGTGCCAGCAGAGGGGGGACAGCTAACGTCGAGCAGTACTTC
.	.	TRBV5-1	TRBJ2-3	CASSWGTNSADTQYF	TGCGCCAGCAGTTGGGGGACAAACAGCGCAGATACGCAGTATTTT
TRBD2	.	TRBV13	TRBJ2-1	CASSARLASEQFF	TGTGCCAGCAGCGCGAGACTAGCTTCTGAGCAGTTCTTC
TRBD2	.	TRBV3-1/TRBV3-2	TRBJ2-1	CASSSRAGGPGNEQFF	TGTGCCAGCAGCTCCCGAGCGGGAGGGCCGGGCAATGAGCAGTTCTTC
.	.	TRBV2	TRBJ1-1	CASSEDSLNTEAFF	TGTGCCAGCAGTGAGGACAGTTTGAACACTGAAGCTTTCTTT
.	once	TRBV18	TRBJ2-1	CASSPGQTQQFF	TGTGCCAGCTCGCCTGGACAGACCCAGCAGTTCTTC
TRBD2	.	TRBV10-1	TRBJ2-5	CASSSGLAGYQETQYF	TGCGCCAGCAGCTCCGGACTAGCGGGATACCAAGAGACCCAGTACTTC
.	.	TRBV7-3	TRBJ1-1	CASSPGFNTEAFF	TGTGCCAGCAGCCCCGGGTTCAACACTGAAGCTTTCTTT